Listed below are T cell receptor beta chains from one sample, sequenced in a study of blood T cell repertoires in COVID-19. Profiled with immunoSEQ multiplex PCR; TCRdb holds only in-frame clones, not every one. The sample lists 300,000 to 450,000 clones; around 87% were seen once. Source material: PBMCs or T cells enriched from blood (not recorded which). The source of these receptors is a man aged 35-49 years in a cohort exposed to, infected with or recovered from COVID-19 (not recorded which). The conserved cysteine and the conserved F or W are not part of the CDR3 here. A D gene is named only where the DNA matches it firmly.

D,J,V,CDR3
TRBD1,TRBJ1-3,TRBV19,ASSGTGHSLGNTIY
TRBD2,TRBJ2-5,TRBV20-1,SASGTSGKSQETQY
.,TRBJ1-1,TRBV11-2,ASSPRGGRTEAF
.,TRBJ2-3,TRBV11-2,ASSLVVGVTDTQY
.,TRBJ1-1,TRBV7-9,ASSLVRLNTEAF
TRBD1,TRBJ1-2,TRBV7-9,ASSMTRDRVDYGYT
TRBD1,TRBJ2-7,TRBV6-5,ASRPGQLYEQY
TRBD2,TRBJ2-3,TRBV5-1,ASSHGTSGDTDTQY
TRBD2,TRBJ2-1,TRBV29-1,SGASSGSYNEQF
.,TRBJ2-4,TRBV4-1,ASSQDLAKNIQY
.,TRBJ2-4,TRBV20-1,SASSGNKNIQY
TRBD1,TRBJ2-2,TRBV11-2,ASTLGTVNTGELF
.,TRBJ2-3,TRBV15,ATSRDMRSGSTDTQY
.,TRBJ1-1,TRBV10-3,AIRGHLDPNTEAF
TRBD2,TRBJ2-5,TRBV10-3,AISDPAGGQETQY
.,TRBJ1-3,TRBV4-1,ASSQERNRDYSGNTIY
.,TRBJ2-7,TRBV23-1,ASSRTGPSYEQY
TRBD1,TRBJ1-6,TRBV7-8,ASSQGQGYNSPLH
.,TRBJ1-2,TRBV5-5,ASSSNGVYGYT
TRBD1,TRBJ2-2,TRBV7-2,ASSPRTGAGELF
TRBD2,TRBJ2-7,TRBV4-1,ASSQGTSGAVREQY
TRBD1,TRBJ1-2,TRBV3-1/TRBV3-2,ASSQRTPGQSYGYT
.,TRBJ1-4,TRBV12-3/TRBV12-4,ASSPDSGKLF